What follows describes a single T cell receptor (beta chain). This sample is part of a study of blood T cell repertoires in COVID-19. Study summary: The United States, Italy and Spain were the sources of the acute and convalescent COVID-19 samples. Sources were T cells, B-cell-depleted T cells, or PBMCs; the material itself was cDNA or gDNA.

Germline V gene sequence: CDR1 SGHTA, CDR2 FQGNSA. With 2 bases removed from V and 0 bases from J, the gap between germline ends came to 8 bases. There are 15 residues in the CDR3. Sequencing was performed with immunoSEQ multiplex PCR; in TCRdb, only in-frame clones are kept and a portion is missing. This sample has roughly 70,000 clones, with 75% to 95% found just once. The receptor was isolated from a human donor in a cohort sampled during active COVID-19. The sample comprised peripheral blood. V usage is TRBV7-2 and J usage is TRBJ2-1; D unresolved. CDR3 bases: TGTGCCAGCAGCTTAACTCCCGACTCCTACAATGAGCAGTTCTTC. This translates into CASSLTPDSYNEQFF.